The text below deals with one T cell receptor (beta chain). TCR beta VDJ and CDR3 profiling used genomic DNA as template. TCRdb reanalysed the reads using MiXCR and keeps one entry per CDR3 protein. The sample yields about 98,000 distinct CDR3 sequences, 65% to 70% seen once. Germline V lookup: CDR1 SGHVS, CDR2 FQNEAQ. V shed 3 bases, J shed 2 bases, and the junction held 9 bases outside the gene matches. The CDR3 consists of 16 residues. Sequencing involved patients with CD8+CD57+ cell expansion previously shown by flow cytometry. This record comes from a study of CD8+CD57+ T cells in acquired aplastic anemia.

The clonotype originates from a human donor with aplastic anemia. The chain has TRBV7-8 and TRBJ2-5; 7 bases agree with TRBD1. The sample was sorted CD4+, CD8+, or CD8+CD57+ T cells (not recorded which) from PBMCs. The CDR3 reads CASSFSGQLKQETQYF. The CDR3 DNA is TGTGCCAGCAGCTTTTCGGGACAGCTTAAACAAGAGACCCAGTACTTC.